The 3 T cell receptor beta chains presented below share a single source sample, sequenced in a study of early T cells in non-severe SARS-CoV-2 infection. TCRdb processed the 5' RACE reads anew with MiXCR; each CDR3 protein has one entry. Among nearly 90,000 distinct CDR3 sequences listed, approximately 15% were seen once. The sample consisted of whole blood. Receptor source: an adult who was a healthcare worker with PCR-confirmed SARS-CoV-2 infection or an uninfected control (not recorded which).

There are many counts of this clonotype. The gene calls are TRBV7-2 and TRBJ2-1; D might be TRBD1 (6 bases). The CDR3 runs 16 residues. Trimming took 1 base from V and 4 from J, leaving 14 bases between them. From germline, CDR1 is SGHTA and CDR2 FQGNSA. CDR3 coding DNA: TGTGCCAGCAGCTTAGATCTCAGGGGTCGGTACAATGAGCAGTTCTTC. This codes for CASSLDLRGRYNEQFF.

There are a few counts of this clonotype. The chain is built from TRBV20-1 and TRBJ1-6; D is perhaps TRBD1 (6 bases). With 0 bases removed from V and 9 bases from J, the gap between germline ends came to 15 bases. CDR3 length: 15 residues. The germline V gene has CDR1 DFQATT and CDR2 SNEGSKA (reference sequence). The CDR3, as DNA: TGCAGTGCTAGAGAATTGGACAGTCCGATTTCACCCCTCCACTTT. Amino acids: CSARELDSPISPLHF.

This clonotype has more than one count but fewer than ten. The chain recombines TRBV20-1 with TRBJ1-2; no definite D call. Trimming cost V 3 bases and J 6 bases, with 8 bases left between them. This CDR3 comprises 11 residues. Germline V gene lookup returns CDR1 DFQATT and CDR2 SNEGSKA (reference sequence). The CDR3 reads CSARTPHGYTF. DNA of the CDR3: TGCAGTGCTAGGACACCGCATGGCTACACCTTC.